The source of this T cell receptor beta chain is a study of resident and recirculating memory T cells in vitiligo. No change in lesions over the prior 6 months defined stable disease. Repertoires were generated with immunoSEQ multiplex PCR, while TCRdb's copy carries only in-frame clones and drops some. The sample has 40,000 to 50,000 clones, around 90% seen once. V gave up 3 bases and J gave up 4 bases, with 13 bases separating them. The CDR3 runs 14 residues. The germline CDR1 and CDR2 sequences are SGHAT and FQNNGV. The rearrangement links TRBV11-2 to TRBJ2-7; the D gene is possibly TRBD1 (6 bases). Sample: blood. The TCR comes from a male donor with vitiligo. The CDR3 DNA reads TGTGCCAGCAGCTTCCCCAGGGGAAAGTACGAGCAGTACTTC. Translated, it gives CASSFPRGKYEQYF.